The 28 T cell receptor beta chains below come from one sample, sequenced in a study of cytomegalovirus exposure and HLA in healthy donors. PCR amplification relied on 60 Vbeta primers (plus 13 Jbeta primers). Repertoires were generated with immunoSEQ multiplex PCR, while TCRdb's copy carries only in-frame clones and drops some. This table holds 110,000 to 150,000 clones, approximately 81% found once. The sequenced sample consisted of PBMCs. The source is a woman aged 40 to 50 in good health and CMV-seropositive.

The gene calls are TRBV7-6 and TRBJ2-1; 10 nucleotides line up with TRBD1. The CDR3 runs 15 residues. Germline V CDR1 and CDR2: SGHVS, FNYEAQ. The J segment lost 8 bases and the V segment lost 5 bases, leaving 9 bases of the junction unmatched. The DNA for the CDR3 is TGTGCCAGCAGCCCTAGGGACAGGGGAATCGATGAGCAGTTCTTC. It encodes CASSPRDRGIDEQFF.

This clone appeared a single time. This chain connects TRBV28 to TRBJ1-2, with D possibly matching TRBD1 (5 bases). Trimming removed 2 bases from V and 4 bases from J, with 17 bases in between. Germline CDR1 reads MDHEN; CDR2 reads SYDVKM. CDR3 length equals 16 residues. CDR3 region: CASSLGALGKGYGYTF. DNA for the CDR3: TGTGCCAGCAGTTTAGGGGCCCTCGGAAAGGGCTATGGCTACACCTTC.

J is TRBJ2-1 and V is TRBV7-2; no reliable D call. The length of the CDR3 is 13 residues. CDR1 SGHTA and CDR2 FQGNSA come from the germline V gene. Trimming removed 1 base from V and 9 bases from J, with 10 bases in between. The DNA for the CDR3 is TGTGCCAGCAGCTTAGGAGGTTGGGTTGAGCAGTTCTTC. This sequence encodes CASSLGGWVEQFF.

V usage is TRBV28 and J usage is TRBJ2-7, with D possibly being TRBD2 (5 bases). Germline V CDR1 and CDR2: MDHEN, SYDVKM. The CDR3 is 11 amino acids. Between the trimmed V and J ends, which lost 8 bases and 3 bases, there was a span of 8 bases. As DNA, the CDR3 is TGTGCCAGCGCGGGTTACTACGAGCAGTACTTC. It translates to CASAGYYEQYF. Supplemented by reference TRBV28 and TRBJ2-7, the full variable domain reads DVKVTQSSRYLVKRTGEKVFLECVQDMDHENMFWYRQDPGLGLRLIYFSYDVKMKEKGDIPEGYSVSREKKERFSLILESASTNQTSMYLCASAGYYEQYFGPGTRLTVT.

This rearrangement joins TRBV28 to TRBJ1-5; D uncertain. The V end lost 1 base, the J end lost 7 bases, and 8 bases lay between the germline ends. CDR1 is MDHEN, CDR2 SYDVKM, per germline. The CDR3 has 13 amino acids. The CDR3 region is CASSLLGGQPQHF. For the CDR3, the DNA is TGTGCCAGCAGTTTATTGGGAGGCCAGCCCCAGCATTTT.

The rearrangement joins TRBV29-1 to TRBJ2-6; TRBD2 aligns across 8 bases. CDR1 and CDR2 (germline): SQVTM, ANQGSEA. After removal of 4 bases from V and 1 base from J, the junction contained 0 bases not matched to a gene. This CDR3 is built from 14 residues. The DNA for the CDR3 is TGCAGCGTTGCGGGGGGGTCTGGGGCCAACGTCCTGACTTTC. It translates to CSVAGGSGANVLTF.

The genes are TRBV28 and TRBJ2-7, with D hard to call. V lost 2 bases to trimming and J lost 4 bases, with 6 bases between them. This CDR3 comprises 12 residues. Looked up from germline, CDR1 is MDHEN and CDR2 is SYDVKM. The CDR3 DNA reads as TGTGCCAGCAGTTTACGTTATTACGAGCAGTACTTC. Its protein is CASSLRYYEQYF.

This clone was seen a few times. V usage is TRBV21-1 and J usage is TRBJ1-1. TRBV21-1 is a recognized pseudogene. CDR3 length: 14 residues. CDR3 protein: CASSKGARNTEAFF. Here the CDR3 DNA reads TGTGCCAGCAGCAAAGGCGCCCGGAACACTGAAGCTTTCTTT.

The genes are TRBV19 and TRBJ2-1, with 10 bases matching TRBD2. This CDR3 comprises 14 residues. The junction had 9 bases not matched to a gene; V was cut back by 6 bases and J by 10 bases. CDR1 LNHDA and CDR2 SQIVND come from the germline V gene (reference sequence). CDR3 loop: CASSLAGEIGEQFF. The CDR3 DNA follows: TGTGCCAGTAGCCTAGCGGGAGAAATCGGGGAGCAGTTCTTC.

The rearrangement links TRBV5-4 to TRBJ2-2, with D maybe TRBD2 (7 bases). Between the trimmed V and J ends, which lost 4 bases and 5 bases, there was a span of 18 bases. Germline V gene data show CDR1 as SGHNT and CDR2 as YYREEE (reference sequence). The CDR3 is made up of 16 amino acids. CDR3 protein: CASSPAEGGGTGELFF. The CDR3 DNA is TGTGCCAGCAGCCCAGCCGAGGGAGGGGGAACCGGGGAGCTGTTTTTT. The variable domain in full, completed from reference TRBV5-4 and TRBJ2-2, reads ETGVTQSPTHLIKTRGQQVTLRCSSQSGHNTVSWYQQALGQGPQFIFQYYREEENGRGNFPPRFSGLQFPNYSSELNVNALELDDSALYLCASSPAEGGGTGELFFGEGSRLTVL.

This clone was seen only a few times. The J gene is TRBJ1-6, the V gene TRBV5-5; D is possibly TRBD1 (5 bases). Trimming took off 4 bases at V and 0 bases at J, with 11 bases between the two ends. Per germline, CDR1 SGHKS and CDR2 YYEKEE (reference sequence). This CDR3 is 16 amino acids long. The CDR3 nucleotides are TGTGCCAGCAGCGAGGGGACTGGCTCCTATAATTCACCCCTCCACTTT. Amino acids: CASSEGTGSYNSPLHF. The full variable domain, rest sourced from reference TRBV5-5 and TRBJ1-6, is DAGVTQSPTHLIKTRGQQVTLRCSPISGHKSVSWYQQVLGQGPQFIFQYYEKEERGRGNFPDRFSARQFPNYSSELNVNALLLGDSALYLCASSEGTGSYNSPLHFGNGTRLTVT.

This clone showed up just once. The V and J genes are TRBV2 and TRBJ2-1, with a weak D call TRBD2 (5 bases). Trimming cost V 7 bases and J 2 bases, with 33 bases left between them. CDR3 size: 21 residues. CDR1 SNHLY and CDR2 FYNNEI come from the germline V gene. The CDR3 sequence: CASTRGPESESSGSAYNEQFF. The DNA for the CDR3 is TGTGCCAGCACCCGAGGTCCGGAATCAGAATCATCGGGATCAGCCTACAATGAGCAGTTCTTC.

The chain is built from TRBV6-1 and TRBJ2-1, with D possibly matching TRBD1 (6 bases). CDR1 and CDR2 (germline): MNHNS, SASEGT. V was shortened by 4 bases and J by 4 bases, with 14 bases between the two germline ends. CDR3 length equals 15 residues. This chain's CDR3 is CASSGQAVGYNEQFF. The CDR3 DNA reads TGTGCCAGCAGTGGACAGGCCGTGGGTTACAATGAGCAGTTCTTC.

The chain has TRBV5-6 and TRBJ2-5; no firm D call. Germline CDR1 and CDR2: SGHDT and YYEEEE. V was pared by 0 bases and J by 4 bases, with 10 bases between. The CDR3 totals 14 residues. This CDR3 is CASSLGVGLETQYF. In DNA form, the CDR3 reads TGTGCCAGCAGCTTGGGAGTGGGCCTAGAGACCCAGTACTTC.

This chain connects TRBV11-1 to TRBJ2-5, with 8 positions matching TRBD1. The V segment lost 5 bases and the J segment 5 bases; nucleotides outside the gene matches: 10. Per germline, CDR1 SGHAT and CDR2 FQDESV (reference sequence). The CDR3 totals 15 residues. CDR3 nucleotide sequence: TGTGCCAGCAGCACGGACGGACAGGGTCCGGAGACCCAGTACTTC. It is translated as CASSTDGQGPETQYF. The whole variable domain, filled in from reference TRBV11-1 and TRBJ2-5, reads EAEVAQSPRYKITEKSQAVAFWCDPISGHATLYWYRQILGQGPELLVQFQDESVVDDSQLPKDRFSAERLKGVDSTLKIQPAELGDSAMYLCASSTDGQGPETQYFGPGTRLLVL.

The chain links TRBV16 to TRBJ1-5; 8 nucleotides agree with TRBD1. The trim removed 4 bases at V and 7 bases at J, leaving 24 bases unmatched. Germline CDR1 is KGHSY and CDR2 is FQNENV. The CDR3 length is 20 residues. The CDR3 nucleotides read TGTGCCAGCAGCCCAATAGAAAATTTAGGGGCAGGGGGCTGGCTCCAGCCCCAGCATTTT. Protein product: CASSPIENLGAGGWLQPQHF.

The rearrangement joins TRBV6-1 to TRBJ2-6; D perhaps matches TRBD2 (5 bases). Trimming left V 3 bases short and J 5 bases short, with 11 bases between. The CDR3 is made up of 15 amino acids. Looked up from germline, CDR1 is MNHNS and CDR2 is SASEGT. DNA for the CDR3: TGTGCCAGCAGTGATGGAGGTTATAGGGCCAACGTCCTGACTTTC. Protein product: CASSDGGYRANVLTF.

The chain recombines TRBV7-2 with TRBJ2-2, with 8 positions matching TRBD2. J was trimmed by 2 bases and V by 7 bases; bases with no gene match: 3. The CDR3 runs 14 residues. CDR1 and CDR2 (germline): SGHTA, FQGNSA. CDR3 amino acids: CASTGGANTGELFF. CDR3 sequence (DNA): TGTGCCAGCACCGGGGGGGCTAACACCGGGGAGCTGTTTTTT. Supplemented by reference TRBV7-2 and TRBJ2-2, the full variable domain reads GAGVSQSPSNKVTEKGKDVELRCDPISGHTALYWYRQSLGQGLEFLIYFQGNSAPDKSGLPSDRFSAERTGGSVSTLTIQRTQQEDSAVYLCASTGGANTGELFFGEGSRLTVL.

A few counts support this clone. The rearrangement joins TRBV6-1 to TRBJ2-1; D remains ambiguous. Germline CDR1 is MNHNS and CDR2 is SASEGT. V was shortened by 4 bases and J by 5 bases, with 12 bases between the two germline ends. The CDR3 totals 14 residues. The CDR3 loop is CASSVAALDNEQFF. CDR3 nucleotides: TGTGCCAGCAGTGTAGCTGCGCTTGACAATGAGCAGTTCTTC.

This chain uses TRBV5-5 with TRBJ1-2; 7 nucleotides match TRBD1. The CDR3 is 17 residues long. Germline V gene data show CDR1 as SGHKS and CDR2 as YYEKEE (reference sequence). Trimming cost V 0 bases and J 0 bases; bases outside gene matches: 8. In nucleotides, the CDR3 is TGTGCCAGCAGCTTGGGGCAGGGGGTCCACACTAACTATGGCTACACCTTC. The encoded protein is CASSLGQGVHTNYGYTF. The full variable domain, rest sourced from reference TRBV5-5 and TRBJ1-2, is DAGVTQSPTHLIKTRGQQVTLRCSPISGHKSVSWYQQVLGQGPQFIFQYYEKEERGRGNFPDRFSARQFPNYSSELNVNALLLGDSALYLCASSLGQGVHTNYGYTFGSGTRLTVV.

As DNA, the CDR3 is TGTGCCAGCAGCTTAGGAGGGCGAGGGGGTGGCTATGGCTACACCTTC. Its protein is CASSLGGRGGGYGYTF. This chain connects TRBV7-9 to TRBJ1-2; tentatively, D is TRBD1 (6 bases). The CDR3 consists of 16 residues. The germline V gene encodes CDR1 SEHNR and CDR2 FQNEAQ (reference sequence). The V gene lost 1 base and the J gene lost 4 bases, with 16 bases spanning the gap.

This clone is a singleton in its sample. CDR3 protein: CATTRQGIIGELFF. The CDR3 DNA reads TGTGCCACCACGCGACAGGGAATAATCGGGGAGCTGTTTTTT. The V and J genes are TRBV19 and TRBJ2-2; 7 positions agree with TRBD1. The CDR3 runs to 14 residues. V dropped 10 bases and J dropped 7; count of bases not matched to a gene: 12. Germline V gene sequence: CDR1 LNHDA, CDR2 SQIVND (reference sequence).

This clone was counted a few times. The V gene is TRBV10-2, the J gene TRBJ1-2; a possible D gene is TRBD1 (6 bases). Germline CDR1 is WSHSY and CDR2 is SAAADI. Trimming pared 7 bases from V and 3 bases from J, leaving 9 bases between. This CDR3 contains 12 residues. As DNA, the CDR3 is TGCGCCAGCACCCCAGGGGACTATGGCTACACCTTC. This translates into CASTPGDYGYTF.

The sample holds a few counts of this clone. This rearrangement joins TRBV5-1 to TRBJ2-3; TRBD1 matches 12 bases. The CDR3 is 15 residues long. Trimming at V came to 6 bases and at J to 4 bases, leaving 6 bases not matched to a gene. Germline V gives CDR1 SGHRS, CDR2 YFSETQ. The CDR3 protein is CASMRGTGGSDTQYF. In DNA, the CDR3 is TGCGCCAGCATGAGGGGGACAGGGGGCTCAGATACGCAGTATTTT.

The chain has TRBV19 and TRBJ2-2, with 10 bases that match TRBD2. The J segment lost 6 bases and the V segment lost 6 bases, leaving 13 bases of the junction unmatched. The germline V gene encodes CDR1 LNHDA and CDR2 SQIVND (reference sequence). The CDR3 totals 17 residues. In nucleotides, the CDR3 is TGTGCCAGTAGCCTAGCCTTCGGGGGGACTAGCGCCGGGGAGCTGTTTTTT. As protein: CASSLAFGGTSAGELFF.

The chain is built from TRBV5-1 and TRBJ1-5, with D perhaps matching TRBD1 (6 bases). Trimming took off 1 base at V and 7 bases at J, with 15 bases between the two ends. The CDR3 is made up of 15 amino acids. Germline CDR1 and CDR2: SGHRS and YFSETQ. CDR3: CASSLSTGREQPQHF. The CDR3 DNA reads as TGCGCCAGCAGCTTGAGTACAGGGAGAGAACAGCCCCAGCATTTT.

The rearrangement joins TRBV2 to TRBJ2-7; 11 nucleotides match TRBD2. CDR1 and CDR2 from the germline V gene are SNHLY and FYNNEI. The CDR3 is 15 residues long. The V and J ends lost 6 bases and 5 bases, in that order; junction bases with no gene match: 9. CDR3 DNA sequence: TGTGCCAGCAGAGACCTCGGGACTAGCGGCGACGAGCAGTACTTC. Protein: CASRDLGTSGDEQYF.

The gene calls are TRBV6-1 and TRBJ2-5, with a weak D call TRBD2 (5 bases). This CDR3 region has 14 residues. Germline V lookup: CDR1 MNHNS, CDR2 SASEGT. The V end lost 2 bases, the J end lost 11 bases, and 18 bases lay between the germline ends. The CDR3 DNA reads TGTGCCAGCAGTGAATTGAGCAGCCTACGAGGGCAGTACTTC. It yields the protein CASSELSSLRGQYF.